Sequencing of this T cell receptor (beta chain) was carried out in a study of T cell changes during pregnancy in multiple sclerosis. TCRdb keeps only in-frame clones here, not all; method: immunoSEQ multiplex PCR. The repertoire holds about 120,000 clones, with 85% to 95% as singletons. The CDR3 spans 16 residues. V trimming: 5 bases; J trimming: 9 bases; junction bases outside the gene matches: 16. The germline V gene encodes CDR1 SGHDN and CDR2 FVKESK. Sample: peripheral blood, taken before pregnancy. This sequence was found in a female donor with multiple sclerosis, enrolled in a pregnancy study. The V gene is TRBV14, the J gene TRBJ2-1, with 7 bases aligning to TRBD1. The CDR3 DNA is TGTGCCAGCAGCGGTAACAACAGGGGCCCCTGGGGTGAGCAGTTCTTC. This codes for CASSGNNRGPWGEQFF.